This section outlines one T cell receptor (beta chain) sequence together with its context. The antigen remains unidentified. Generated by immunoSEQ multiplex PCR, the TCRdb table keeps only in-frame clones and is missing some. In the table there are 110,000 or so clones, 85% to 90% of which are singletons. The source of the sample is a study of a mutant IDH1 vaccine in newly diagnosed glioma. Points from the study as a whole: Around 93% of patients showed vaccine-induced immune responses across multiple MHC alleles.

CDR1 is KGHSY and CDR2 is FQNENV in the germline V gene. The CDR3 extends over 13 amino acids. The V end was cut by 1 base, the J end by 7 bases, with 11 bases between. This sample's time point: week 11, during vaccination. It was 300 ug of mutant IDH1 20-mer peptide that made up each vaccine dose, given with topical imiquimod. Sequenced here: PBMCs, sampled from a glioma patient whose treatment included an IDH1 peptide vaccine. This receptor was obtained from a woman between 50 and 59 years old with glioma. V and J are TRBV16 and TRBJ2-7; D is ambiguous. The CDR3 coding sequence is TGTGCCAGCAGCCAATTCAGGTCGGAGGAGCAGTACTTC. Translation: CASSQFRSEEQYF.